This T cell receptor (beta chain) was found in a study of cytomegalovirus exposure and HLA in healthy donors. The germline V and J ends were trimmed by 6 bases and 7 bases, with 6 bases remaining between them. The CDR3 is made up of 10 amino acids. Germline V gives CDR1 MGHDK, CDR2 SYGVNS. The sample holds one count of this clone. PCR involved 60 Vbeta and 13 Jbeta primers. Profiling relied on immunoSEQ multiplex PCR, and the TCRdb table lists in-frame clones only, not all of them. Of roughly 30,000 clones listed, just under 90% are singletons. Sequencing was carried out using PBMCs. This clonotype was sampled from a boy younger than 18 in good health and CMV-seronegative. V usage is TRBV25-1 and J usage is TRBJ1-2; D is perhaps TRBD1 (5 bases). CDR3 amino acids: CASRGLGYTF. CDR3 bases: TGTGCCAGCAGGGGGCTTGGCTACACCTTC.